This T cell receptor beta chain was obtained from a study of beta chain features in type 1 diabetes. Turning to the study itself: Patients and healthy donors were similar in age, gender and cell yields.

The authors reverse transcribed all of the isolated RNA, so sequencing captured expressed TCRB transcripts. The table came from immunoSEQ multiplex PCR; TCRdb's copy has only in-frame clones and leaves some out. The sample lists 810,000 or so clones; under 20% were seen once. Findings of the study overall: A potential influence of HLA type upon TCRB rearrangement remained unresolved herein.

This clone turned up a few times. Its antigen is as yet unknown. This CDR3 is built from 17 residues. Germline V gene sequence: CDR1 SEHNR, CDR2 FQNEAQ (reference sequence). Trimming removed 5 bases from V and 2 bases from J; junction bases left unmatched: 11. The rearrangement uses TRBV7-9 and TRBJ2-5, with 10 bases that match TRBD2. The receptor was isolated from a woman between 18 and 30 years old in good health. Source material: naive CD4+ T cells from blood. As DNA, the CDR3 is TGTGCCAGCAGCCCTAGGGGGGCACTAGCGGGGCAAGAGACCCAGTACTTC. Its translation is CASSPRGALAGQETQYF.